A selection of T cell receptor beta chains follows, all from one sample in a study of T-cell reconstitution after alpha-beta-depleted transplantation in children. TCRdb recomputed calls from the PCR reads with MiXCR, one row per CDR3 protein. This table has hundreds of thousands of distinct CDR3 sequences, approximately 22% appearing once. Here the sequenced sample was PBMCs, mostly from graft donor cells, taken 360 days after TCRalphabeta/CD19-depleted stem cell transplant. The receptors come from a boy in the first two years of life who had a stem cell transplant for acute myeloid leukemia, so the T cells may come from the graft donor. Each CDR3 is given with its conserved first and last residue. The order of the fields is CDR3 protein, V gene, CDR3 length, clone size, J gene. Clone size is not always given. Where it is, it says once, few, many or a class for expanded clones.

CDR3: CASSSRGRLTDTQYF; V: TRBV28; length: 15; size: many; J: TRBJ2-3
CDR3: CASSLPGQGHEQFF; V: TRBV12-3/TRBV12-4; length: 14; size: NA; J: TRBJ2-1
CDR3: CAIRPDRERETQYF; V: TRBV10-3; length: 14; size: many; J: TRBJ2-5
CDR3: CASTPHTEAFF; V: TRBV12-3/TRBV12-4; length: 11; size: NA; J: TRBJ1-1
CDR3: CASSLFRGRNEQFF; V: TRBV7-3; length: 14; size: once; J: TRBJ2-1
CDR3: CASSYASAGQETQYF; V: TRBV6-5; length: 15; size: many; J: TRBJ2-5
CDR3: CASSPAEGNVDTQYF; V: TRBV18; length: 15; size: NA; J: TRBJ2-3
CDR3: CSARAGGVETQYF; V: TRBV20-1; length: 13; size: NA; J: TRBJ2-5
CDR3: CASSLAGVGEQFF; V: TRBV7-2; length: 13; size: many; J: TRBJ2-1
CDR3: CATSDLVGQTSTDTQYF; V: TRBV24-1; length: 17; size: many; J: TRBJ2-3
CDR3: CSASASSGGQETQYF; V: TRBV20-1; length: 15; size: many; J: TRBJ2-5
CDR3: CASVYSNQPQHF; V: TRBV12-3/TRBV12-4; length: 12; size: NA; J: TRBJ1-5
CDR3: CASSFRRRGELETQYF; V: TRBV12-3/TRBV12-4; length: 16; size: few; J: TRBJ2-5
CDR3: CASSQDLGTGYGETQYF; V: TRBV4-3; length: 17; size: NA; J: TRBJ2-5
CDR3: CSARDRAHLETQYF; V: TRBV20-1; length: 14; size: few; J: TRBJ2-5
CDR3: CASSLVIGSEAFF; V: TRBV7-6; length: 13; size: NA; J: TRBJ1-1
CDR3: CASSPGAKNIQYF; V: TRBV5-5; length: 13; size: many; J: TRBJ2-4
CDR3: CASSDSFRSSYNEQFF; V: TRBV6-4; length: 16; size: NA; J: TRBJ2-1
CDR3: CSVPGRRGGYTF; V: TRBV29-1; length: 12; size: many; J: TRBJ1-2
CDR3: CASSLVGAQDGDTQYF; V: TRBV12-3/TRBV12-4; length: 16; size: many; J: TRBJ2-3
CDR3: CASRPGRLNQPQHF; V: TRBV6-1; length: 14; size: NA; J: TRBJ1-5
CDR3: CSADQGAWLNIQYF; V: TRBV20-1; length: 14; size: NA; J: TRBJ2-4
CDR3: CSARKGFGAKNIQYF; V: TRBV20-1; length: 15; size: NA; J: TRBJ2-4
CDR3: CASSPYLPGAHPNYEQYF; V: TRBV12-3/TRBV12-4; length: 18; size: NA; J: TRBJ2-7
CDR3: CASRWDLQETQYF; V: TRBV28; length: 13; size: few; J: TRBJ2-5
CDR3: CASTSGQDQPQHF; V: TRBV6-5; length: 13; size: many; J: TRBJ1-5
CDR3: CASKGGPEAFF; V: TRBV6-6; length: 11; size: NA; J: TRBJ1-1
CDR3: CSVEDHAAGVLNEQFF; V: TRBV29-1; length: 16; size: once; J: TRBJ2-1
CDR3: CASSLVGQALETQYF; V: TRBV5-1; length: 15; size: once; J: TRBJ2-5
CDR3: CASSQQPPDSLYGYTF; V: TRBV4-3; length: 16; size: NA; J: TRBJ1-2
CDR3: CASSRQVGYEQYF; V: TRBV6-6; length: 13; size: many; J: TRBJ2-7
CDR3: CASRTQQETQYF; V: TRBV6-5; length: 12; size: few; J: TRBJ2-5
CDR3: CATRQNNEQFF; V: TRBV24-1; length: 11; size: few; J: TRBJ2-1
CDR3: CASSFPGGTIYF; V: TRBV6-5; length: 12; size: few; J: TRBJ1-3
CDR3: CATSRAADRDPYEQYF; V: TRBV15; length: 16; size: few; J: TRBJ2-7
CDR3: CASITAGEAEAFF; V: TRBV6-1; length: 13; size: once; J: TRBJ1-1
CDR3: CASSLAPTTQYF; V: TRBV7-9; length: 12; size: NA; J: TRBJ2-5
CDR3: CASSSPGTSHLSYEQYF; V: TRBV6-2/TRBV6-3; length: 17; size: NA; J: TRBJ2-7
CDR3: CASSLGEATDTQYF; V: TRBV7-9; length: 14; size: many; J: TRBJ2-3
CDR3: CASSFGTGHRGQYF; V: TRBV12-3/TRBV12-4; length: 14; size: NA; J: TRBJ2-7
CDR3: CSAMDDGVYEQYF; V: TRBV20-1; length: 13; size: NA; J: TRBJ2-7
CDR3: CASSLERDTEAFF; V: TRBV12-3/TRBV12-4; length: 13; size: few; J: TRBJ1-1
CDR3: CASSWGQSTDTQYF; V: TRBV12-3/TRBV12-4; length: 14; size: few; J: TRBJ2-3
CDR3: CASSRSGNTNEQFF; V: TRBV11-2; length: 14; size: many; J: TRBJ2-1
CDR3: CASSLAIGGATGELFF; V: TRBV7-2; length: 16; size: few; J: TRBJ2-2
CDR3: CASSLARVLAEQFF; V: TRBV7-2; length: 14; size: NA; J: TRBJ2-1
CDR3: CSATSRGGIFQYF; V: TRBV20-1; length: 13; size: NA; J: TRBJ2-5
CDR3: CASSLTSGTSPLTDTQYF; V: TRBV7-3; length: 18; size: many; J: TRBJ2-3
CDR3: CATSDPWTSTDTQYF; V: TRBV24-1; length: 15; size: NA; J: TRBJ2-3
CDR3: CASSFGQAQHF; V: TRBV12-3/TRBV12-4; length: 11; size: few; J: TRBJ1-5
CDR3: CSAREERGAGKAFF; V: TRBV20-1; length: 14; size: NA; J: TRBJ1-1
CDR3: CASSLMGTQNTGELFF; V: TRBV7-3; length: 16; size: NA; J: TRBJ2-2
CDR3: CASSQENRVTGELFF; V: TRBV7-2; length: 15; size: NA; J: TRBJ2-2
CDR3: CASSQGLAALSYEQYF; V: TRBV4-3; length: 16; size: NA; J: TRBJ2-7
CDR3: CAWSPQPAVGGGGYTF; V: TRBV30; length: 16; size: few; J: TRBJ1-2